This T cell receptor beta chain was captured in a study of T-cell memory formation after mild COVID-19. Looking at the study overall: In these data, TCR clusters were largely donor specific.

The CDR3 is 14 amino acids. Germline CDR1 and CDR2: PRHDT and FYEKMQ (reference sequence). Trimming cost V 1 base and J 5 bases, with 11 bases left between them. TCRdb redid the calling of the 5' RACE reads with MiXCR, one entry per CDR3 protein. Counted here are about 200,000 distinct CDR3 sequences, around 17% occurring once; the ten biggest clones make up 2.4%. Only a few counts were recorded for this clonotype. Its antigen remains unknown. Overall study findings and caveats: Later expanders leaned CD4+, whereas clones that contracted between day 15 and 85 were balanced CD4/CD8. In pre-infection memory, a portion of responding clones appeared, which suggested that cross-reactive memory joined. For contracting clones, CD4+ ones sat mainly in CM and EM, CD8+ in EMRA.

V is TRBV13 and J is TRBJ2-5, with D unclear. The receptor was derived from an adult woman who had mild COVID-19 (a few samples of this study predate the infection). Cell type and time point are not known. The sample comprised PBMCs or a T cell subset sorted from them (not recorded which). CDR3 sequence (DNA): TGTGCCAGCAGCTTAGCAGGTGTTCCCGAGACCCAGTACTTC. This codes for CASSLAGVPETQYF. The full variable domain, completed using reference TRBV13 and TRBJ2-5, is AAGVIQSPRHLIKEKRETATLKCYPIPRHDTVYWYQQGPGQDPQFLISFYEKMQSDKGSIPDRFSAQQFSDYHSELNMSSLELGDSALYFCASSLAGVPETQYFGPGTRLLVL.